These 4 T cell receptor beta chains were all obtained from the same sample, sequenced in a study of CD8+ T cells in alopecia areata. RNA, once extracted, was reverse transcribed into cDNA for use as the sequencing template. Using immunoSEQ multiplex PCR, the repertoire was profiled, and TCRdb retains in-frame clones only, with some absent. The sample has some 150,000 clones, roughly 64% seen once. Sequencing was performed on CD4+ T cells sorted from blood, taken at week 0. All receptors come from a human donor with alopecia areata.

This chain links TRBV7-2 with TRBJ2-1; 7 bases map to TRBD2. Germline V gene data show CDR1 as SGHTA and CDR2 as FQGNSA. CDR3 length: 12 amino acids. CDR3 amino acids: CGGAGTYNEQFF. The DNA of the CDR3 is TGTGGGGGAGCGGGGACCTACAATGAGCAGTTCTTC.

The chain couples TRBV5-1 to TRBJ1-2; the match to TRBD1 covers 10 bases. Trimming took 0 bases from V and 4 from J; bases not matched to a gene: 3. Germline V gene lookup returns CDR1 SGHRS and CDR2 YFSETQ. CDR3 length: 15 amino acids. The CDR3 is CASSLEGTGAYGYTF. The CDR3 DNA follows: TGCGCCAGCAGCTTGGAAGGGACAGGGGCCTATGGCTACACCTTC. Filled out from reference TRBV5-1 and TRBJ1-2, the complete variable domain reads KAGVTQTPRYLIKTRGQQVTLSCSPISGHRSVSWYQQTPGQGLQFLFEYFSETQRNKGNFPGRFSGRQFSNSRSEMNVSTLELGDSALYLCASSLEGTGAYGYTFGSGTRLTVV.

This chain connects TRBV5-1 to TRBJ2-1; 9 bases agree with TRBD2. V lost 4 bases and J lost 4; bases outside the gene matches: 9. This CDR3 is 16 amino acids long. The germline V gene encodes CDR1 SGHRS and CDR2 YFSETQ. Here the CDR3 DNA reads TGCGCCAGCAGCACCCTGGGGACTAGCCTTTACAATGAGCAGTTCTTC. It specifies CASSTLGTSLYNEQFF.

V gene TRBV4-3 combines with J gene TRBJ2-5; 9 nucleotides agree with TRBD1. The germline V gene has CDR1 LGHNA and CDR2 YSLEER. This CDR3 has 15 amino acids. V lost 4 bases to trimming and J lost 0 bases; unmatched junction nucleotides: 3. The CDR3 region has the DNA TGCGCCAGCAGCCGGGGGACAGGGTACCAAGAGACCCAGTACTTC. It encodes CASSRGTGYQETQYF.